This TCR beta chain was documented in a study of T cell responses to AZD1222 COVID-19 vaccine. Trimming pared 4 bases from V and 3 bases from J, leaving 19 bases between. CDR3 length: 16 residues. Germline CDR1 SEHNR, CDR2 FQNEAQ (reference sequence). Generated by immunoSEQ multiplex PCR, the TCRdb table keeps only in-frame clones and is missing some. The table lists roughly 170,000 clones, 70% to 90% of them singletons. The rearrangement joins TRBV7-9 to TRBJ2-7, with D uncertain. The TCR comes from an adult in good health. The sample here was peripheral blood, taken on day 0 of AZD1222 vaccination. CDR3 in amino acids: CASSSTVGINFYEQYF. As DNA, the CDR3 is TGTGCCAGCAGCTCCACCGTGGGGATCAATTTCTACGAGCAGTACTTC.